A selection of T cell receptor beta chains follows, all from one sample in a study of blood T cell repertoires in COVID-19. Data came from immunoSEQ multiplex PCR; TCRdb stores just in-frame clones and leaves some out. The data show about 480,000 clones, 89% seen once. The material sequenced was peripheral blood. The receptors shown here come from a man between 18 and 29 years old with COVID-19, enrolled during active disease. CDR3s include the opening cysteine and the closing phenylalanine or tryptophan. The D gene is left open where the match is weak. Size is omitted from some rows. Given values are once, few, many or a class for expanded clones.

D gene	clone size	V gene	CDR3 length	J gene	CDR3 protein
TRBD2	-	TRBV12-3/TRBV12-4	13	TRBJ2-1	CASTDSSGDEQFF
TRBD2	-	TRBV6-2/TRBV6-3	14	TRBJ2-2	CASSPGLLGGELFF
TRBD1	-	TRBV10-3	14	TRBJ2-3	CAISEGQGTDTQYF
TRBD2	-	TRBV3-1/TRBV3-2	17	TRBJ2-4	CASSQLPSGLAKNIQYF
-	-	TRBV7-2	16	TRBJ1-2	CASSLAGGSYYYGYTF
-	-	TRBV11-1	13	TRBJ2-5	CASSLEWGETQYF
-	-	TRBV6-5	14	TRBJ1-1	CASTEGGVDTEAFF
-	-	TRBV12-3/TRBV12-4	13	TRBJ1-2	CASSLGQNYGYTF
TRBD2	-	TRBV9	14	TRBJ2-7	CASSDTGLVSEQYF
-	-	TRBV3-1/TRBV3-2	17	TRBJ1-2	CASSQEVRVLSNYGYTF
-	once	TRBV6-6	16	TRBJ1-1	CASSYTTGAAFTEAFF
TRBD1	-	TRBV7-2	15	TRBJ2-2	CASSPRTGNTGELFF
-	-	TRBV5-6	17	TRBJ2-2	CASSPRGGLYDTGELFF
-	few	TRBV19	13	TRBJ2-7	CASSIGSSYEQYF
-	-	TRBV6-5	14	TRBJ1-5	CASSQQGNNQPQHF
-	once	TRBV4-1	12	TRBJ2-3	CASSQDRDTQYF
TRBD2	-	TRBV18	16	TRBJ2-5	CASTRTSGGPQETQYF
TRBD1	-	TRBV5-5	14	TRBJ1-4	CASSSGQPNEKLFF
-	-	TRBV29-1	15	TRBJ2-2	CSVEGRGANTGELFF
-	-	TRBV9	15	TRBJ2-3	CASSDAGSSTDTQYF
-	once	TRBV27	16	TRBJ2-7	CASSRLTGEKSYEQYF
-	once	TRBV11-1	15	TRBJ2-1	CASSLEASNVGEQFF
-	-	TRBV6-6	13	TRBJ1-4	CASSAPGDGKLFF
TRBD2	once	TRBV11-3	15	TRBJ2-1	CASSYRAGGLHEQFF
TRBD1	few	TRBV23-1	15	TRBJ2-7	CASSRGQGACYEQYF
-	-	TRBV5-1	13	TRBJ2-2	CASKQLVSGELFF
TRBD1	-	TRBV3-1/TRBV3-2	14	TRBJ2-3	CASSQGQFTDTQYF
-	-	TRBV7-8	13	TRBJ2-7	CASSLPTPHEQYF
TRBD2	few	TRBV6-5	16	TRBJ2-2	CASSSGLAVFTGELFF
-	once	TRBV5-5	16	TRBJ2-2	CASSFPRGSGTGELFF
-	-	TRBV5-1	15	TRBJ2-2	CASSSTGTSTGELFF
TRBD2	-	TRBV7-2	16	TRBJ2-1	CASSYSVGGGDNEQFF
-	-	TRBV5-4	15	TRBJ2-7	CASSLGGGSNYEQYF
-	-	TRBV6-1	16	TRBJ1-2	CASSEALGGLGRGYTF
-	once	TRBV10-3	13	TRBJ2-5	CAIKGAGQETQYF
TRBD2	-	TRBV7-9	15	TRBJ2-7	CASSLAGTRSYEQYF
-	-	TRBV4-1	16	TRBJ2-6	CASSHLTRSGANVLTF
-	-	TRBV4-1	15	TRBJ2-7	CASSQEPYSSYEQYF
-	-	TRBV7-9	12	TRBJ1-1	CASSLEVGEAFF
TRBD1	-	TRBV19	15	TRBJ1-4	CASSTTGTANEKLFF
-	-	TRBV20-1	14	TRBJ2-1	CSASRGNSYNEQFF
-	-	TRBV14	14	TRBJ2-7	CASSQNAGSGEQYF
TRBD1	once	TRBV5-1	15	TRBJ2-1	CASSLVRTGADEQFF
TRBD2	-	TRBV19	14	TRBJ2-3	CASSRGGSTDTQYF
-	-	TRBV2	12	TRBJ2-3	CASSEVSYTQYF
-	-	TRBV5-4	15	TRBJ2-3	CASSLRRESTDTQYF
-	once	TRBV10-2	15	TRBJ1-5	CASGEEGGSNQPQHF
TRBD1	-	TRBV28	15	TRBJ1-6	CASSLWGQQNSPLHF
-	-	TRBV4-1	14	TRBJ1-2	CASSHRRTVDGYTF
TRBD2	-	TRBV19	19	TRBJ2-6	CASSSILAGGLSGANVLTF
-	-	TRBV6-5	14	TRBJ2-7	CASSYRDTHYEQYF
TRBD2	-	TRBV19	14	TRBJ2-1	CASSDSGVLNEQFF